Each of the 13 T cell receptor beta chains below was sequenced from the same sample in a study of CD8+CD57+ T cells in acquired aplastic anemia. Genomic DNA was employed as the template in profiling TCR beta VDJ and CDR3. MiXCR, run by TCRdb on the reads, gives a single entry per CDR3 protein. The sample yields 250,000 to 300,000 distinct CDR3 sequences, approximately 57% seen once. Flow cytometry had shown expanded CD8+CD57+ cells in the patients chosen for sequencing. The material sequenced was sorted CD4+, CD8+, or CD8+CD57+ T cells (not recorded which) from PBMCs. These receptor sequences come from a human donor with aplastic anemia.

This clonotype was detected only once. The chain combines TRBV7-2 with TRBJ2-1; D unresolved. The CDR3 totals 15 residues. Trimming removed 3 bases at V and 5 bases at J, with 14 bases between. The V gene's germline CDR1 is SGHTA and CDR2 FQGNSA. The CDR3: CASSLVAETDNEQFF. CDR3 nucleotides: TGTGCCAGCAGCTTGGTTGCGGAGACGGACAATGAGCAGTTCTTC. Variable domain in full (rest from reference TRBV7-2 and TRBJ2-1): GAGVSQSPSNKVTEKGKDVELRCDPISGHTALYWYRQSLGQGLEFLIYFQGNSAPDKSGLPSDRFSAERTGGSVSTLTIQRTQQEDSAVYLCASSLVAETDNEQFFGPGTRLTVL.

This clonotype has ten or more counts. The chain recombines TRBV6-5 with TRBJ2-5; 8 bases fit TRBD1. The CDR3 totals 14 residues. The germline CDR1 and CDR2 sequences are MNHEY and SVGAGI. The V segment lost 4 bases and the J segment 4 bases; nucleotides outside the gene matches: 5. CDR3 DNA sequence: TGTGCCAGCAGTTTTGACAGGGGAAGAGAGACCCAGTACTTC. Encoded protein: CASSFDRGRETQYF.

The gene calls are TRBV7-6 and TRBJ2-7, with D perhaps being TRBD1 or TRBD2 (5 bases each). This CDR3 is 14 amino acids long. Between the trimmed V and J ends, which lost 3 bases and 6 bases, there was a span of 15 bases. Germline V gives CDR1 SGHVS, CDR2 FNYEAQ. CDR3 sequence reads: CASSLQGRFFEQYF. CDR3 DNA sequence: TGTGCCAGCAGCTTGCAGGGACGCTTCTTCGAGCAGTACTTC.

This clonotype was counted only a few times. The chain employs TRBV7-9 and TRBJ2-7; 7 bases are shared with TRBD1. Germline V lookup: CDR1 SEHNR, CDR2 FQNEAQ (reference sequence). V was clipped by 4 bases and J by 2 bases; unmatched bases: 5. The CDR3 totals 14 residues. The DNA for the CDR3 is TGTGCCAGCAGCTCCCCGGACAGGACCTACGAGCAGTACTTC. It translates to CASSSPDRTYEQYF.

The rearrangement joins TRBV15 to TRBJ2-5; 7 positions agree with TRBD1. Germline V gives CDR1 LNHNV, CDR2 YYDKDF (reference sequence). Trimming at V came to 6 bases and at J to 7 bases, leaving 11 bases not matched to a gene. There are 14 residues in the CDR3. This CDR3 reads CATSPDRVSGTQYF. The CDR3 DNA reads as TGTGCCACCAGTCCTGACAGGGTATCTGGGACCCAGTACTTC.

V is TRBV5-6 and J is TRBJ2-1; D uncertain. The germline V gene has CDR1 SGHDT and CDR2 YYEEEE. Trimming cost V 6 bases and J 3 bases, with 10 bases left between them. The CDR3 extends over 13 amino acids. The CDR3 nucleotides read TGTGCCAGCACCCCTAAGGTCTACAATGAGCAGTTCTTC. As protein: CASTPKVYNEQFF.

This clonotype was found many times. V and J are TRBV12-3 or TRBV12-4 and TRBJ2-2; 8 bases match TRBD2. Germline trimming cut 6 bases from V and 6 bases from J; bases unmatched to any gene: 9. The CDR3 spans 15 residues. This CDR3 is CASRFSGVTAGELFF. The CDR3 DNA sequence: TGTGCCAGCAGATTTAGCGGGGTTACGGCCGGGGAGCTGTTTTTT.

The rearrangement links TRBV20-1 to TRBJ2-1, with a weak D call TRBD2 (5 bases). Trimming pared 5 bases from V and 0 bases from J, leaving 14 bases between. CDR1 is DFQATT and CDR2 is SNEGSKA in the germline V gene (reference sequence). The CDR3 loop spans 15 amino acids. CDR3 residues: CSASTTGSSYNEQFF. The DNA for the CDR3 is TGCAGTGCTTCGACGACGGGGAGCTCCTACAATGAGCAGTTCTTC.

This chain uses TRBV9 with TRBJ2-7; perhaps TRBD2 as D (5 bases). CDR3 size: 15 residues. Trimming removed 3 bases from V and 1 base from J, with 14 bases in between. The germline V gene encodes CDR1 SGDLS and CDR2 YYNGEE. The CDR3 loop is CASSGGPDWSYEQYF. The CDR3 region has the DNA TGTGCCAGCAGCGGCGGGCCCGACTGGTCCTACGAGCAGTACTTC.

The V and J genes are TRBV15 and TRBJ2-3; weak D call: TRBD2 (7 bases). Germline V gene sequence: CDR1 LNHNV, CDR2 YYDKDF (reference sequence). This CDR3 comprises 17 residues. V shed 8 bases and J shed 2 bases, with 23 bases lying between them. CDR3 DNA: TGTGCCACCGCAACCTCGAGCGCGGGGGCCTTCACAGATACGCAGTATTTT. Amino acid sequence: CATATSSAGAFTDTQYF.

The genes are TRBV2 and TRBJ2-7, with D possibly being TRBD2 (5 bases). Germline lookup yields CDR1 SNHLY and CDR2 FYNNEI. The CDR3 runs to 14 residues. V lost 3 bases, J lost 7 bases, and 16 bases lay in between. CDR3 in amino acids: CASSEDLRPGEQYF. The CDR3 DNA reads TGTGCCAGCAGTGAGGACCTCCGGCCGGGGGAGCAGTACTTC.

A few counts support this clonotype. The V and J genes are TRBV19 and TRBJ1-5, with 9 bases that match TRBD1. The length of the CDR3 is 13 residues. Losses at the gene ends were 9 bases for V and 5 bases for J; bases not matched to a gene: 5. CDR1 and CDR2 from the germline V gene are LNHDA and SQIVND (reference sequence). The CDR3 reads CASIGTGHQPQHF. In DNA form, the CDR3 reads TGTGCCAGCATCGGGACAGGGCATCAGCCCCAGCATTTT.

The DNA for the CDR3 is TGCAGCGTTTTTAGAGGAGTCGAGCAAAAAGGGTCGGGTCATGGCTACACCTTC. Translated: CSVFRGVEQKGSGHGYTF. The genes are TRBV29-1 and TRBJ1-2; D not resolved. The CDR3 extends over 18 amino acids. The germline gives CDR1 SQVTM, CDR2 ANQGSEA. V lost 5 bases and J 6 bases, leaving 31 bases between the germline ends.